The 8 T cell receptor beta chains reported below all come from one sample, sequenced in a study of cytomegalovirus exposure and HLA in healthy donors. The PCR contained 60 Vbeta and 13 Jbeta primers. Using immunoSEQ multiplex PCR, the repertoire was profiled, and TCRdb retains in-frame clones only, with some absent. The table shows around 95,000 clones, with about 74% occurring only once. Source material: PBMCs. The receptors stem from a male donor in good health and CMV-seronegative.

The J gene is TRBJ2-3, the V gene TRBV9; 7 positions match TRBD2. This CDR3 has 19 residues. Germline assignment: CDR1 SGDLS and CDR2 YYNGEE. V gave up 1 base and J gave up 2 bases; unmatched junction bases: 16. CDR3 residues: CASSVKPLADGGSTDTQYF. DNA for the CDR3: TGTGCCAGCAGCGTAAAGCCGCTAGCGGATGGGGGATCCACAGATACGCAGTATTTT.

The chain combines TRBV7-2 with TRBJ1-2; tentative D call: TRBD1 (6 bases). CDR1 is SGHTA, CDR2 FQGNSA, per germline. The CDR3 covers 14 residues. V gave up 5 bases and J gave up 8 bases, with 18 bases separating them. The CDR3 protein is CASSPQQGSGGYTF. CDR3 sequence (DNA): TGTGCCAGCAGCCCTCAACAGGGTTCGGGCGGCTACACCTTC. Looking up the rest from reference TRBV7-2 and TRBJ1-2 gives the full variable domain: GAGVSQSPSNKVTEKGKDVELRCDPISGHTALYWYRQSLGQGLEFLIYFQGNSAPDKSGLPSDRFSAERTGGSVSTLTIQRTQQEDSAVYLCASSPQQGSGGYTFGSGTRLTVV.

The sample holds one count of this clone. The CDR3 sequence: CASSVMGGDHTF. The CDR3 nucleotides are TGTGCCAGCAGCGTAATGGGGGGGGATCACACCTTC. V and J are TRBV9 and TRBJ1-2; the D gene is possibly TRBD1 (5 bases). CDR1 SGDLS and CDR2 YYNGEE come from the germline V gene. The CDR3 spans 12 residues. Between the trimmed V and J ends, which lost 1 base and 12 bases, there was a span of 13 bases.

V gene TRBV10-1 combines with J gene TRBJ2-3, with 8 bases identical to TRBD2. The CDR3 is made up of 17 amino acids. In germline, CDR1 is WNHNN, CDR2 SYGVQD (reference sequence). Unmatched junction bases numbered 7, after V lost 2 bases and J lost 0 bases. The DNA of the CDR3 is TGCGCCAGCAGTGAGATGTATAGCGGGATAAGCACAGATACGCAGTATTTT. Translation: CASSEMYSGISTDTQYF.

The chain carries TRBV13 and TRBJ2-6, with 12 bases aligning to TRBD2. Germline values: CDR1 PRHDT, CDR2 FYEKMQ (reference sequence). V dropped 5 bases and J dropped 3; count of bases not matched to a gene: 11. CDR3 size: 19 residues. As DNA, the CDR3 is TGTGCCAGCAGCCCCTCGAGGCTAGCGGGAGGGGGTGGGGCCAACGTCCTGACTTTC. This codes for CASSPSRLAGGGGANVLTF.

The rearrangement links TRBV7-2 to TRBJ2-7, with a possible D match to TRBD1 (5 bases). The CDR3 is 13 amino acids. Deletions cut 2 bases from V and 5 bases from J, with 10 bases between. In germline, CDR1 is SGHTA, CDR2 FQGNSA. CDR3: CASSLSRVDEQYF. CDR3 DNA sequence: TGTGCCAGCAGCTTAAGCAGGGTCGACGAGCAGTACTTC.

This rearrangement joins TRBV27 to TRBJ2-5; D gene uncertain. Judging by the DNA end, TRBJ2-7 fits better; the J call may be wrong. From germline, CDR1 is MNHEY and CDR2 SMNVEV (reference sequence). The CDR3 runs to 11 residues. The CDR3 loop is CASSFTYEQYF. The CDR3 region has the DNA TGTGCCAGCAGTTTCACCTACGAGCAGTACTTC.

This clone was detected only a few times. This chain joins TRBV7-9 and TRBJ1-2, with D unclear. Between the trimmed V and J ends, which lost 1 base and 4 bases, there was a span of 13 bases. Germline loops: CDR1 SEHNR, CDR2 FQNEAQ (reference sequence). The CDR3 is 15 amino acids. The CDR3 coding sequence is TGTGCCAGCAGCTTAGTGTCGCAGGCCTCCTATGGCTACACCTTC. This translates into CASSLVSQASYGYTF.